A single sample gave rise to the 2 T cell receptor beta chains below, sequenced in a study of radiotherapy plus CTLA-4 blockade in lung cancer. TCRdb keeps only in-frame clones here, not all; method: immunoSEQ multiplex PCR. The table shows tens of thousands of clones, with roughly 78% occurring only once. The source material was peripheral blood, sampled from a patient treated with radiotherapy plus ipilimumab. The origin of the receptors is a human donor with non-small cell lung cancer who had a complete response to radiotherapy plus ipilimumab.

This clone was counted between two and nine times. The chain joins TRBV23-1 to TRBJ2-7; TRBD1 matches 7 bases. TRBV23-1 is assigned to the ORF class and has an uncertain function. J lost 3 bases, V lost 1 base, and 6 bases had no gene match. The CDR3 runs 15 residues. The CDR3 bases are TGCGCCAGCAGTCAATACGACAGGGACCTCTACGAGCAGTACTTC. It translates to CASSQYDRDLYEQYF.

This clone was counted only a few times. The chain is built from TRBV7-8 and TRBJ2-1; 7 nucleotides match TRBD2. Germline CDR1 reads SGHVS; CDR2 reads FQNEAQ. Trimming took 0 bases from V and 4 from J; bases not matched to a gene: 18. This CDR3 contains 20 residues. Written as DNA, the CDR3 is TGTGCCAGCAGCTTAGCGCGAGGACACCTGCGGGAGCTCTGGTACAATGAGCAGTTCTTC. Its protein product is CASSLARGHLRELWYNEQFF.